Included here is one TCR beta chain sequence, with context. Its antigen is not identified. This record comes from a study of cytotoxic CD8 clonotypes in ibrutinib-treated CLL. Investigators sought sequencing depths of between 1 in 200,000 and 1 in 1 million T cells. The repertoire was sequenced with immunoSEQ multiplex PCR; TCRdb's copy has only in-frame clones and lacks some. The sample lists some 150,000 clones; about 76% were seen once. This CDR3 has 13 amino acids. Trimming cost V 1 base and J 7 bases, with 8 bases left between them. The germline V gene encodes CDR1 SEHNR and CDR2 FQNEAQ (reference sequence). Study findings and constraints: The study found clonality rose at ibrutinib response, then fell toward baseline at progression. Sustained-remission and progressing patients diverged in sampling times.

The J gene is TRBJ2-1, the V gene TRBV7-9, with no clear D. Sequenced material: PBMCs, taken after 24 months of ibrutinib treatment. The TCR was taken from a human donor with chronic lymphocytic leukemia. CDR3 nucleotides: TGTGCCAGCAGCTTAGGGGCCAATAATGAGCAGTTCTTC. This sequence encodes CASSLGANNEQFF.